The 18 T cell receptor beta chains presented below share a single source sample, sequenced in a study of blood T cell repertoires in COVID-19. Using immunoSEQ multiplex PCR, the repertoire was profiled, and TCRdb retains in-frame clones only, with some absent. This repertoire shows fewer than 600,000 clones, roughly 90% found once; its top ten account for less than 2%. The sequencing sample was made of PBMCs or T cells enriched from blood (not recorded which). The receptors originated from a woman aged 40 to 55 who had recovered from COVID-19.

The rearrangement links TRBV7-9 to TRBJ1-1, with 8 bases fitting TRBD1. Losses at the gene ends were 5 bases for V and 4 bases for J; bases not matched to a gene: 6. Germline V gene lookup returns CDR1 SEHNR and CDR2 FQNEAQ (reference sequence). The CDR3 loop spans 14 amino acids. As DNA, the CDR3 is TGTGCCAGCAGCAGACAGGGGACGAGCACTGAAGCTTTCTTT. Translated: CASSRQGTSTEAFF. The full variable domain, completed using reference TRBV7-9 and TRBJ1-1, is DTGVSQNPRHKITKRGQNVTFRCDPISEHNRLYWYRQTLGQGPEFLTYFQNEAQLEKSRLLSDRFSAERPKGSFSTLEIQRTEQGDSAMYLCASSRQGTSTEAFFGQGTRLTVV.

This CDR3 is CASRMIGGGTEAFF. DNA of the CDR3: TGCGCCTCCAGGATGATCGGGGGAGGAACTGAAGCTTTCTTT. The V call is TRBV10-2, the J call TRBJ1-1, with D perhaps TRBD1 (5 bases). The CDR3 runs 14 residues. Germline assignment: CDR1 WSHSY and CDR2 SAAADI. V was cut by 11 bases and J by 5 bases, with 21 bases left in between.

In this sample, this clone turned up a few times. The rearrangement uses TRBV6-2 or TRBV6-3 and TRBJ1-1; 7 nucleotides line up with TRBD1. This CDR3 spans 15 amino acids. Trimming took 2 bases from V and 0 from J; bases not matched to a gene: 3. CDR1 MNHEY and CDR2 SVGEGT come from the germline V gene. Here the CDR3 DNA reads TGTGCCAGCAGTTACAGGGGGCGCGTGAACACTGAAGCTTTCTTT. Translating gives CASSYRGRVNTEAFF.

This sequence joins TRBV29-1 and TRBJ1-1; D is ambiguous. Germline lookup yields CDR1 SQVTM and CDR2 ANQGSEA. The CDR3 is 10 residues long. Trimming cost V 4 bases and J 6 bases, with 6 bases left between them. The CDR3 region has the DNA TGCAGCGTTGCACATTCTGAAGCTTTCTTT. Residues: CSVAHSEAFF.

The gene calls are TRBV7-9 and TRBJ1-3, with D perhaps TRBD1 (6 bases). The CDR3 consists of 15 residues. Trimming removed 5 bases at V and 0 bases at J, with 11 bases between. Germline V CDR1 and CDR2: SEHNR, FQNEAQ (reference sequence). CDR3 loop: CASSLQGRSGNTIYF. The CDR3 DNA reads TGTGCCAGCAGCCTACAGGGTCGCTCTGGAAACACCATATATTTT.

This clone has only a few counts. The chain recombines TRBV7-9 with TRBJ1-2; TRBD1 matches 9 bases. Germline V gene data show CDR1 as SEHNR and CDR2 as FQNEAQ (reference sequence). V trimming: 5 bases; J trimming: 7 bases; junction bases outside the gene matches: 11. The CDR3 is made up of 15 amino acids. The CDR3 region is CASSTPGQGFTGYTF. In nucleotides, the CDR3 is TGTGCCAGCAGCACTCCGGGACAGGGTTTTACTGGCTACACCTTC.

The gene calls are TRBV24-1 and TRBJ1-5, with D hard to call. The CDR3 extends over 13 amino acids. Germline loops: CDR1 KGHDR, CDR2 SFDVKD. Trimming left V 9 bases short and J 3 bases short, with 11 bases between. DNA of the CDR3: TGTGCCACCGCTGGACTGAACAATCAGCCCCAGCATTTT. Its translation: CATAGLNNQPQHF.

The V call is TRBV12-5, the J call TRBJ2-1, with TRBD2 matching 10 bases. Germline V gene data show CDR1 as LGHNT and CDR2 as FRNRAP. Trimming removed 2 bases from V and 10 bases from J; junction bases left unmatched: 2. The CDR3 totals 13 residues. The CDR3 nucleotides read TGTGCTAGTGGTTTGTCACTAGCGGGGGAGCAGTTCTTC. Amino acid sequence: CASGLSLAGEQFF.

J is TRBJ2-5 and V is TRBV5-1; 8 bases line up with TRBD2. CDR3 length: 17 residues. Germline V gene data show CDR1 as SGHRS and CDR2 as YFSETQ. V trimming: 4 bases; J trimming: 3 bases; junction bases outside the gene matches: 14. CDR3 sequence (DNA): TGCGCCAGCAGCCCCCACACTTTAGCGGGATTGGAAGAGACCCAGTACTTC. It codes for CASSPHTLAGLEETQYF.

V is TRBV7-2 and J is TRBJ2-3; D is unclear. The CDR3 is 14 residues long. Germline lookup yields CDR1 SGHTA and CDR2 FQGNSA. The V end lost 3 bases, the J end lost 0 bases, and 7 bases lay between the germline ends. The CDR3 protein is CASSLSTSTDTQYF. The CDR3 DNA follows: TGTGCCAGCAGCTTGTCGACTAGCACAGATACGCAGTATTTT.

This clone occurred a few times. The CDR3 DNA is TGCGCCAGCAGCTGGGACGGGGGCTCCTACGAGCAGTACTTC. This sequence encodes CASSWDGGSYEQYF. The chain recombines TRBV5-1 with TRBJ2-7, with a possible D match to TRBD2 (6 bases). There are 14 residues in the CDR3. The germline CDR1 and CDR2 sequences are SGHRS and YFSETQ. V gave up 3 bases and J gave up 0 bases, with 10 bases separating them.

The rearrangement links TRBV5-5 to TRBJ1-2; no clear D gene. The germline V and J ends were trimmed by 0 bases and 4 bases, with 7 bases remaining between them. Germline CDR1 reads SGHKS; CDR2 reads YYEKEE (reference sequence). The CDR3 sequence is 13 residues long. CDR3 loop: CASSLDNSYGYTF. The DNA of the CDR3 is TGTGCCAGCAGCTTGGATAACAGCTATGGCTACACCTTC.

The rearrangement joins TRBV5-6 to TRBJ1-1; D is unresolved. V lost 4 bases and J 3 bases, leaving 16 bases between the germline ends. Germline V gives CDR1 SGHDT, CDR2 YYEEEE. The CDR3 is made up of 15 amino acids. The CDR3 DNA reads TGTGCCAGCAGCCCGGGGAGTCTGGGGTACACTGAAGCTTTCTTT. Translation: CASSPGSLGYTEAFF.

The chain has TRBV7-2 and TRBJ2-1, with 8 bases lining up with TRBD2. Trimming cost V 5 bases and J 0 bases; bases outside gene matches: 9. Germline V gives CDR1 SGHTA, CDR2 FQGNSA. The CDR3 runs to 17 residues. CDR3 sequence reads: CASSPTIAGPSYNEQFF. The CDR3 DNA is TGTGCCAGCAGCCCAACTATAGCGGGGCCCTCCTACAATGAGCAGTTCTTC.

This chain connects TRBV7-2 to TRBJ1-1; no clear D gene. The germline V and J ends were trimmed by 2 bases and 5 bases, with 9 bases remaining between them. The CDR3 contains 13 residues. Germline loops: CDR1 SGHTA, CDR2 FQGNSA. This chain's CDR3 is CASSLPFPTEAFF. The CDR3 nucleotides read TGTGCCAGCAGCTTACCCTTCCCTACTGAAGCTTTCTTT. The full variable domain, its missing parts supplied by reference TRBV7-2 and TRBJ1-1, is GAGVSQSPSNKVTEKGKDVELRCDPISGHTALYWYRQSLGQGLEFLIYFQGNSAPDKSGLPSDRFSAERTGGSVSTLTIQRTQQEDSAVYLCASSLPFPTEAFFGQGTRLTVV.

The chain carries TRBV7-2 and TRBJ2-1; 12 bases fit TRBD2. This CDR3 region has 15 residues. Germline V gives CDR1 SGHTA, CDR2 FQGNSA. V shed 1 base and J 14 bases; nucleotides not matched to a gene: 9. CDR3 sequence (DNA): TGTGCCAGCAGCTTAGTCGGGACTAGCGGGCGTGTAGAGTTCTTC. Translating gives CASSLVGTSGRVEFF. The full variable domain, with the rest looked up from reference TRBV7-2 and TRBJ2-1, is GAGVSQSPSNKVTEKGKDVELRCDPISGHTALYWYRQSLGQGLEFLIYFQGNSAPDKSGLPSDRFSAERTGGSVSTLTIQRTQQEDSAVYLCASSLVGTSGRVEFFGPGTRLTVL.

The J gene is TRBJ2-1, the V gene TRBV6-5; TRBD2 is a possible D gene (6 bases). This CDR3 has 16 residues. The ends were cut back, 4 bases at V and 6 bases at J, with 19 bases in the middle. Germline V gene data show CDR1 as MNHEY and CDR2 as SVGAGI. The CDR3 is CASSWRDPRLSNEQFF. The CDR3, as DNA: TGTGCCAGCAGTTGGCGGGACCCCCGGTTGAGCAATGAGCAGTTCTTC.

CDR3 residues: CASSHRTVGNSPLHF. The CDR3 region has the DNA TGTGCCAGCAGTCATCGGACAGTAGGGAATTCACCCCTCCACTTT. This chain connects TRBV27 to TRBJ1-6, with D possibly matching TRBD1 (6 bases). Germline lookup yields CDR1 MNHEY and CDR2 SMNVEV (reference sequence). The length of the CDR3 is 15 residues. Trimming pared 5 bases from V and 7 bases from J, leaving 15 bases between.